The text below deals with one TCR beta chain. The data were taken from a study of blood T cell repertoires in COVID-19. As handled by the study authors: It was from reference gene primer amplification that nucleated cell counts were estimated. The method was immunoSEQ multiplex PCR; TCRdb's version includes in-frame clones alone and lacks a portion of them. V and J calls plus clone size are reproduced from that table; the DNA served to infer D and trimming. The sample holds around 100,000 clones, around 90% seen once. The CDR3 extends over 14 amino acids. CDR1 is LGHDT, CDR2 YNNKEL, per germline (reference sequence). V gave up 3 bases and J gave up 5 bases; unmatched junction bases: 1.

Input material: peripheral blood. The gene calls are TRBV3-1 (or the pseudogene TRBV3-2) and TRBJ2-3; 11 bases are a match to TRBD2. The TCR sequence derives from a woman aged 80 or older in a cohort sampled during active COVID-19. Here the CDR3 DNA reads TGTGCCAGCAGCCATAGCGGGAGGGGAGATACGCAGTATTTT. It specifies CASSHSGRGDTQYF.